Listed below are T cell receptor beta chains from one sample, sequenced in a study of cytomegalovirus exposure and HLA in healthy donors. Method: immunoSEQ multiplex PCR; TCRdb's copy keeps in-frame clones and lacks some. The data hold over 100,000 clones, with about 76% observed a single time. The sequencing sample was made of PBMCs. The origin of the receptors is a man aged 35 to 55 in good health and CMV-seropositive. The CDR3 runs from the conserved cysteine through the conserved F or W. A D gene is named only where the DNA matches it firmly.

d_call v_call cdr3_aa
TRBD1 TRBV28 CASSLTGQGKASPLHF
- TRBV13 CASSYGQTGELFF
TRBD1 TRBV5-5 CASSLGGQPYEQYF
TRBD1 TRBV19 CASSSRGPYEQYF
TRBD1 TRBV6-1 CASSEAGGYRETQYF
TRBD1 TRBV28 CASSLWGTGARNQPQHF
- TRBV28 CASSKGETGRLQPQHF
- TRBV6-4 CASSEEGAFTEAFF
TRBD1 TRBV11-2 CASSPWTGKFTGELFF
- TRBV7-9 CASSPLGAVKLFF
- TRBV6-6 CASSPQRDTYNSPLHF
- TRBV28 CASRMGGTLDTQYF
TRBD2 TRBV19 CASGTSGTRADTQYF
- TRBV15 CATSRERLGAETQYF
TRBD2 TRBV19 CASSQGLAGVTDTQYF
- TRBV5-4 CASSGAGAYNEQFF
- TRBV27 CASSSYRVGEAFF
- TRBV2 CASTSARILNEKLFF
TRBD1 TRBV4-1 CASSQSNRGRGSYEQYF
TRBD2 TRBV28 CASSFAGDEEETQYF
TRBD2 TRBV5-4 CASSLRLADNEQFF
- TRBV2 CASRDRLNTEAFF
TRBD1 TRBV9 CASSATGGGNTIYF
- TRBV18 CASSPNRDGTNGYTF
TRBD2 TRBV14 CASSQSRTSLETQYF
- TRBV28 CASRPLRVEKLFF
- TRBV6-1 CASATGTDTGELFF
TRBD2 TRBV18 CASSPPSLADLYNEQFF
- TRBV12-5 CASARRGNTGELFF
TRBD1 TRBV7-9 CASSIGQGVLVGYTF
TRBD1 TRBV11-2 CASSSTGVHTGELFF
- TRBV27 CASSLWRLSSYEQYF
TRBD2 TRBV6-1 CASSEPGGRAYNEQFF
TRBD1 TRBV4-1 CASSIRQGFDGELFF
- TRBV19 CASSIKGGTTEAFF
- TRBV28 CASSPTGPLGYTF
- TRBV6-6 CASKHPGQINEQFF
- TRBV29-1 CSVKNRVSKTEAFF
TRBD1 TRBV14 CASSRQGPGELFF
- TRBV11-2 CASSRAIAGPRQETQYF
TRBD1 TRBV2 CASTGQGRQPQHF
- TRBV2 CASRGARGDTEAFF
TRBD1 TRBV6-1 CASRIGTGGPYEQYF
- TRBV10-3 CAISEGPRAGANVLTF